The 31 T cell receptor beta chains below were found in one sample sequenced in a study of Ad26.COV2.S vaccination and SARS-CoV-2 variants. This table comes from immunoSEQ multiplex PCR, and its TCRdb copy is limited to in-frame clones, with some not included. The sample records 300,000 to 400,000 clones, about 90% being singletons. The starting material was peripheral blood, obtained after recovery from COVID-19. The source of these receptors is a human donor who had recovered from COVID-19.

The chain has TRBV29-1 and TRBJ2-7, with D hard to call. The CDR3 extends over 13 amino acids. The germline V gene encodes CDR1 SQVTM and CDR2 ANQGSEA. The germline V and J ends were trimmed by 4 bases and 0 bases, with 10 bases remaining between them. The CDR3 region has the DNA TGCAGCGTTGGGACCCGGGCCTCCTACGAGCAGTACTTC. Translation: CSVGTRASYEQYF.

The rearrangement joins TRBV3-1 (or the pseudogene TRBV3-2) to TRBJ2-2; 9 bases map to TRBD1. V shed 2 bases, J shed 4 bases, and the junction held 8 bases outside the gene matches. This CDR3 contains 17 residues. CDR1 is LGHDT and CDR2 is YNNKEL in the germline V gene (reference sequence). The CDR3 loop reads CASSQLQGAALTGELFF. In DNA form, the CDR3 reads TGTGCCAGCAGCCAACTACAGGGGGCCGCCCTCACCGGGGAGCTGTTTTTT.

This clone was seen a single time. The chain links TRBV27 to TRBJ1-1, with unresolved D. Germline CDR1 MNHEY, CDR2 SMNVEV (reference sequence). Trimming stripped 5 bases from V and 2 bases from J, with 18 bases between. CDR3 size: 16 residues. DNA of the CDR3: TGTGCCAGCAGTCTTAAAGGAATAGGGAAAAACACTGAAGCTTTCTTT. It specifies CASSLKGIGKNTEAFF.

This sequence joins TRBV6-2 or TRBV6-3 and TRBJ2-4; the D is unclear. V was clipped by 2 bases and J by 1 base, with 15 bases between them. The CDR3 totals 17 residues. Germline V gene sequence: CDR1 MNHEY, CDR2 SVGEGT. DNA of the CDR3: TGTGCCAGCAGTTACCCCATAAGGGCGAGGGCCAAAAACATTCAGTACTTC. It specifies CASSYPIRARAKNIQYF.

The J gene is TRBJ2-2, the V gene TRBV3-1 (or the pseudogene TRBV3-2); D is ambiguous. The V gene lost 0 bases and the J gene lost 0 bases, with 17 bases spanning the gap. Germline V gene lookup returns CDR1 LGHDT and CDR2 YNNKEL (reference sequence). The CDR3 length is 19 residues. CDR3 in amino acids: CASSQDGYPSLPNTGELFF. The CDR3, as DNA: TGTGCCAGCAGCCAAGATGGGTACCCGAGTCTCCCGAACACCGGGGAGCTGTTTTTT.

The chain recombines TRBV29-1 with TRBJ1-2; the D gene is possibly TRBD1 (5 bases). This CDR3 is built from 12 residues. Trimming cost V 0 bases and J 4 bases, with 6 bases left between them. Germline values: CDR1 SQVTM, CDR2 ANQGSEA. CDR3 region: CSVEEGGYGYTF. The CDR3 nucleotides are TGCAGCGTTGAAGAGGGGGGCTATGGCTACACCTTC.

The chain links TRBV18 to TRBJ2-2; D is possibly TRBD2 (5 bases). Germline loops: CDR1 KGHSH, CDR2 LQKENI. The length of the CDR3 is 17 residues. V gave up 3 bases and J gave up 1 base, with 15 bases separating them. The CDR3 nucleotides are TGTGCCAGCTCACCTCCGACGGGGAACCAGAACACCGGGGAGCTGTTTTTT. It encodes CASSPPTGNQNTGELFF.

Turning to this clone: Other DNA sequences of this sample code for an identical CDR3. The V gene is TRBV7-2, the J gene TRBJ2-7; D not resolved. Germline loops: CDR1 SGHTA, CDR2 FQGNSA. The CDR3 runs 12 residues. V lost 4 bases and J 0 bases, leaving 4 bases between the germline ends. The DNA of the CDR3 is TGTGCCAGCAGCTCCCCCTCCTACGAGCAGTACTTC. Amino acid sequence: CASSSPSYEQYF.

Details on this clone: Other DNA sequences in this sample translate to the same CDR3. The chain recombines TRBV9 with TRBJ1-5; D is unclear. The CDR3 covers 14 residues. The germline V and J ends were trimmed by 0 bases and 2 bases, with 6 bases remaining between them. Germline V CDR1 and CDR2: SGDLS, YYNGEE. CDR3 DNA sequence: TGTGCCAGCAGCGTAGGCCAGGGCAATCAGCCCCAGCATTTT. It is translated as CASSVGQGNQPQHF.

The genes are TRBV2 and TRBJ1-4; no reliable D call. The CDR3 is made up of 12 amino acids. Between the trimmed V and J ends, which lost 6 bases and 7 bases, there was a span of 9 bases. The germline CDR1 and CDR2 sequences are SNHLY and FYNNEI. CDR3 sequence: CASRANSEKLFF. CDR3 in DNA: TGTGCCAGCAGGGCAAATAGTGAAAAACTGTTTTTT.

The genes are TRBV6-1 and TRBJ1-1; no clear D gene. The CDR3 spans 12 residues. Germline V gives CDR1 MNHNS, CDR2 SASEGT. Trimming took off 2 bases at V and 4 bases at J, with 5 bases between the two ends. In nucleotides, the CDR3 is TGTGCCAGCAGTGAATTCGGCACTGAAGCTTTCTTT. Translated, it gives CASSEFGTEAFF.

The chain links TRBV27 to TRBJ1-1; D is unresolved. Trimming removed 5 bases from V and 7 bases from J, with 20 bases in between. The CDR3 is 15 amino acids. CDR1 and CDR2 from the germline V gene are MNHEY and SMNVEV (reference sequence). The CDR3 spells CASSLRADATFEAFF. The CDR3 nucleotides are TGTGCCAGCAGTCTCCGGGCCGACGCGACCTTTGAAGCTTTCTTT.

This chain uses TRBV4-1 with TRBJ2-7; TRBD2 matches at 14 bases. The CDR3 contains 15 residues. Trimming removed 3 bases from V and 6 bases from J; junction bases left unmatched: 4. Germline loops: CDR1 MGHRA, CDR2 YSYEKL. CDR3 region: CASSQTSGGAREQYF. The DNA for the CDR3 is TGCGCCAGCAGCCAGACTAGCGGGGGGGCCCGCGAGCAGTACTTC.

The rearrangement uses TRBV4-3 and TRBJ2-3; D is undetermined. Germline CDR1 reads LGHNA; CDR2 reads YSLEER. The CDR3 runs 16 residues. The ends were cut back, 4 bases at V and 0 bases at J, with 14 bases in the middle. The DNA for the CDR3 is TGCGCCAGCAGCCCAGCTCCCCAGGAAAGCACAGATACGCAGTATTTT. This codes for CASSPAPQESTDTQYF.

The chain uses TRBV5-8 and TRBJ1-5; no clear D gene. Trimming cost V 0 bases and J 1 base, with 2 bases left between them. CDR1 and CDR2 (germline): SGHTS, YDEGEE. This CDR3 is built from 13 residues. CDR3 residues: CASSLGSNQPQHF. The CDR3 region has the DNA TGTGCCAGCAGCTTGGGAAGCAATCAGCCCCAGCATTTT.

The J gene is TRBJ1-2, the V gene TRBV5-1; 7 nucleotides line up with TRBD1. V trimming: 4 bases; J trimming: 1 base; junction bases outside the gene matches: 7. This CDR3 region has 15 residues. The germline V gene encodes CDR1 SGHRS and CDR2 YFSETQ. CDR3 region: CASSPEGAVNYGYTF. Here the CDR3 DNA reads TGCGCCAGCAGCCCCGAGGGGGCTGTTAACTATGGCTACACCTTC. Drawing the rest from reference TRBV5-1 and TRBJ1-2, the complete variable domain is KAGVTQTPRYLIKTRGQQVTLSCSPISGHRSVSWYQQTPGQGLQFLFEYFSETQRNKGNFPGRFSGRQFSNSRSEMNVSTLELGDSALYLCASSPEGAVNYGYTFGSGTRLTVV.

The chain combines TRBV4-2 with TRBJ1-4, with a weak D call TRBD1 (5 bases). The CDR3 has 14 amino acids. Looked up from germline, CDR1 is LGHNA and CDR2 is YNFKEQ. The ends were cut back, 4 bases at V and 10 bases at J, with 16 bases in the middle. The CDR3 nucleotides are TGTGCCAGCAGCCCGGGACTGCAGTCGGGAAAACTGTTTTTT. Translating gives CASSPGLQSGKLFF.

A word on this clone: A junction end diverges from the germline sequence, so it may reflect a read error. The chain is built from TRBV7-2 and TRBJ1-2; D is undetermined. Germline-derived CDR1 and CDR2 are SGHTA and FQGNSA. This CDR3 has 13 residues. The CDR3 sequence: CASSSAPVLILPF. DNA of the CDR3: TGTGCCAGCAGCTCCGCGCCTGTATTAATTTTACCCTTC.

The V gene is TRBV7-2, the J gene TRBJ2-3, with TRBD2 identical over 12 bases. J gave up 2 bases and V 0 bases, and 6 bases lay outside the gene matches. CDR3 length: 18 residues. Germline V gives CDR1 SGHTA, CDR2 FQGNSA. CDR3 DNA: TGTGCCAGCAGCTTAGCGCTCACTAGCGGGGGGAACACAGATACGCAGTATTTT. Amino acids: CASSLALTSGGNTDTQYF.

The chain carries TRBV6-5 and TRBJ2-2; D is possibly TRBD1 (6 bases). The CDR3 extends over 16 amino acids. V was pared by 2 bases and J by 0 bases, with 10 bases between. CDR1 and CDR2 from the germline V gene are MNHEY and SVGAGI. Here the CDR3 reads CASSYDRRSNTGELFF. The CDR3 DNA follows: TGTGCCAGCAGTTACGACAGGAGATCGAACACCGGGGAGCTGTTTTTT.

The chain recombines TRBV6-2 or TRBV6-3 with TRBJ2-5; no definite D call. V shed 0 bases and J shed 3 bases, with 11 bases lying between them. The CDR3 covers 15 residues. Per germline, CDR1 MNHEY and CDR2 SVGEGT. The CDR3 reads CASSYSSRGKETQYF. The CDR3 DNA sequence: TGTGCCAGCAGTTACTCAAGCCGCGGAAAAGAGACCCAGTACTTC.

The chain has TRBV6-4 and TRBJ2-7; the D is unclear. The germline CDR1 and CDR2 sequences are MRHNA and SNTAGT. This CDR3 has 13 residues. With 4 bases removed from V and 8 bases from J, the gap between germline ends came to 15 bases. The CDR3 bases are TGTGCCAGCAGTGCCGTAGCAGGAGACAAGCAGTACTTC. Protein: CASSAVAGDKQYF.

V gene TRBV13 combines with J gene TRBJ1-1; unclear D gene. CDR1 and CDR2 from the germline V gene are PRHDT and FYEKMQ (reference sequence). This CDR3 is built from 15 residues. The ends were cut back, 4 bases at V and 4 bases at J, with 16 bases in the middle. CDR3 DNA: TGTGCCAGCAGCTCCAGGACCGCGGGCGTCACTGAAGCTTTCTTT. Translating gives CASSSRTAGVTEAFF.

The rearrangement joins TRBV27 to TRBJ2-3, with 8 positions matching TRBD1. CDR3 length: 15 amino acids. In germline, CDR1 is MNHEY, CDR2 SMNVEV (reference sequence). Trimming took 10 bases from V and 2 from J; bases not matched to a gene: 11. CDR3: CATRPQGAPTDTQYF. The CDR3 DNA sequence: TGTGCCACCAGGCCCCAGGGGGCGCCCACAGATACGCAGTATTTT.

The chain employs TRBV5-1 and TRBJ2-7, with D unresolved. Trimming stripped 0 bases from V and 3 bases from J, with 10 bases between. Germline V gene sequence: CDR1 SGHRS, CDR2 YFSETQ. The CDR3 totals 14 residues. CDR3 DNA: TGCGCCAGCAGCTTGGCCCCCGATAACTACGAGCAGTACTTC. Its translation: CASSLAPDNYEQYF.

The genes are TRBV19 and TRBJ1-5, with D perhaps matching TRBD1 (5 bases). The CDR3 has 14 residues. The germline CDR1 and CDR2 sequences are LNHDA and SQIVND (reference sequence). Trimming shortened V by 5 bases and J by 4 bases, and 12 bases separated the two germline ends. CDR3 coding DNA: TGTGCCAGTAGTCTCCAGGGCCGAAATCAGCCCCAGCATTTT. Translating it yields CASSLQGRNQPQHF.

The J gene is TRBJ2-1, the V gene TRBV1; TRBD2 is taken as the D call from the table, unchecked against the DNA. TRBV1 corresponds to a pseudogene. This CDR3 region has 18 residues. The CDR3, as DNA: TGCACCAGCAGCCAAGATTATACTAGCGGGGGGGCCTACAATGAGCAGTTCTTC. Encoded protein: CTSSQDYTSGGAYNEQFF.

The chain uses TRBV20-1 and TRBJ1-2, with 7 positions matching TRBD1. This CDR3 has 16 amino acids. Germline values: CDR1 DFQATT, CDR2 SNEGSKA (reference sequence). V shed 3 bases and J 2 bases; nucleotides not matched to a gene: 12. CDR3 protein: CSASKGARVGNYGYTF. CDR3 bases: TGCAGTGCTAGTAAGGGGGCTCGGGTGGGAAACTATGGCTACACCTTC.

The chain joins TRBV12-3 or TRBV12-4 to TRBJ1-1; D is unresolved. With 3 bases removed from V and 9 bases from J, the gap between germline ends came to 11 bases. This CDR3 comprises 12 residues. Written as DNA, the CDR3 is TGTGCCAGCAGTTTTTCTGAAAGACAAGCTTTCTTT. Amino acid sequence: CASSFSERQAFF.

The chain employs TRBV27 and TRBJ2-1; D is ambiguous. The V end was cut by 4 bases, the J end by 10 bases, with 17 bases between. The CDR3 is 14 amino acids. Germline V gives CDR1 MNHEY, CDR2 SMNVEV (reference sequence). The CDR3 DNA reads TGTGCCAGCAGTTCTTTCCCCGGACCTCGGGAGCAGTTCTTC. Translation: CASSSFPGPREQFF.

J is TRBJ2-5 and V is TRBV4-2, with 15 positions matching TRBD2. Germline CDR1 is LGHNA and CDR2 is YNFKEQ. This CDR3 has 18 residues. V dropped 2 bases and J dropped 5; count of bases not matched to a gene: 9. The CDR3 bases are TGTGCCAGCAGCCAACGGGGGACTAGCGGGGGGTGGGAGGAGACCCAGTACTTC. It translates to CASSQRGTSGGWEETQYF.